This entry lists 23 T cell receptor beta chains sequenced from one sample in a study of low-dose radiotherapy and immunotherapy resistance in tumors. First-strand cDNA relied on TRAV- and TRBV-specific primers spanning alpha and beta chains. TCRs were put through roughly 20 PCR cycles of amplification with Phusion. A constant-region primer and the V-primer adapter served as the primer pair. TCRdb recomputed calls from the reads with MiXCR, one row per CDR3 protein. The sample shows about 11,000 distinct CDR3 sequences, 55% to 65% of them seen only once. The receptors here all came from a human donor with advanced metastatic prostate, ovarian, gallbladder or colorectal cancer (not recorded which). This table probably holds off-target reads from a library built for another chain.

The chain combines TRBV14 with TRBJ1-2; TRBD1 might be the D (5 bases). The CDR3 runs 15 residues. Germline V lookup: CDR1 SGHDN, CDR2 FVKESK. Trimming took off 5 bases at V and 2 bases at J, with 15 bases between the two ends. In DNA form, the CDR3 reads TGTGCCAGCAGCTTATTAAGGGACTGGAACTATGGCTACACCTTC. Amino acid sequence: CASSLLRDWNYGYTF. The variable domain in full, with the rest retrieved from reference TRBV14 and TRBJ1-2, is EAGVTQFPSHSVIEKGQTVTLRCDPISGHDNLYWYRRVMGKEIKFLLHFVKESKQDESGMPNNRFLAERTGGTYSTLKVQPAELEDSGVYFCASSLLRDWNYGYTFGSGTRLTVV.

As concerns this clonotype: Mismatch with germline at one junction end may stem from a read error. The chain links TRBV5-1 to TRBJ2-5; D not resolved. The CDR3 runs to 13 residues. Germline CDR1 and CDR2: SGHRS and YFSETQ. CDR3 nucleotides: TGTGCCAGCAGCTTGGTGTTACAAGAGACCCAGTACTTC. Translated, it gives CASSLVLQETQYF.

The chain is built from TRBV2 and TRBJ1-6; a weak D match, TRBD1 (5 bases). V gave up 7 bases and J gave up 9 bases, with 7 bases separating them. Germline V CDR1 and CDR2: SNHLY, FYNNEI. The CDR3 contains 11 residues. The CDR3 region has the DNA TGTGCCAGCAAAGGGGTTTCACCCCTCCACTTT. Translating gives CASKGVSPLHF.

This clonotype was found once. The V call is TRBV27, the J call TRBJ2-1; possible D gene TRBD1, 6 bases. Trimming stripped 5 bases from V and 6 bases from J, with 14 bases between. Germline V gives CDR1 MNHEY, CDR2 SMNVEV (reference sequence). This CDR3 contains 14 residues. The CDR3 DNA sequence: TGTGCCAGCAGTCGACAGGCCCGTAGCAATGAGCAGTTCTTC. This gives the protein CASSRQARSNEQFF.

The genes are TRBV7-2 and TRBJ2-3, with D possibly called TRBD1 or TRBD2 (6 bases each). Between the trimmed V and J ends, which lost 5 bases and 0 bases, there was a span of 18 bases. Germline loops: CDR1 SGHTA, CDR2 FQGNSA. The CDR3 totals 17 residues. Written as DNA, the CDR3 is TGTGCCAGCAGCCCCGGAGGGGGGATGTATAGCACAGATACGCAGTATTTT. It specifies CASSPGGGMYSTDTQYF.

The V and J genes are TRBV6-2 or TRBV6-3 and TRBJ1-6; 12 nucleotides agree with TRBD1. Germline-derived CDR1 and CDR2 are MNHEY and SVGEGT. V lost 5 bases, J lost 9 bases, and 14 bases stayed unmatched. CDR3 size: 18 residues. The CDR3 protein is CASSPPGTGGLRASPLHF. As DNA, the CDR3 is TGTGCCAGCAGTCCCCCGGGGACAGGGGGCCTTCGGGCTTCACCCCTCCACTTT.

V usage is TRBV10-3 and J usage is TRBJ1-4; 10 bases are a match to TRBD1. V dropped 8 bases and J dropped 3; count of bases not matched to a gene: 6. This CDR3 is built from 15 residues. Germline-derived CDR1 and CDR2 are ENHRY and SYGVKD. The CDR3 loop reads CAIGRDRGANEKLFF. The CDR3 DNA is TGTGCCATCGGACGGGACAGGGGAGCTAATGAAAAACTGTTTTTT.

This clonotype was seen only a few times. Here the CDR3 DNA reads TGTGCCAGCAGTTTATTGACGGGGGGAGATGAAAAACTGTTTTTT. It is translated as CASSLLTGGDEKLFF. The gene calls are TRBV28 and TRBJ1-4, with D maybe TRBD1 (5 bases). The V end was cut by 1 base, the J end by 6 bases, with 12 bases between. CDR3 length: 15 amino acids. Germline loops: CDR1 MDHEN, CDR2 SYDVKM.

The chain carries TRBV4-1 and TRBJ1-5; TRBD1 is a possible D gene (5 bases). CDR1 is MGHRA and CDR2 is YSYEKL in the germline V gene. This CDR3 comprises 15 residues. The ends were cut back, 0 bases at V and 2 bases at J, with 8 bases in the middle. Written as DNA, the CDR3 is TGCGCCAGCAGCCAAGACTGGGACGGCAATCAGCCCCAGCATTTT. Amino acid sequence: CASSQDWDGNQPQHF.

Written as DNA, the CDR3 is TGTGCCAGTAGTGTGGGCAGGGGCTATGGCTACACCTTC. Translating it yields CASSVGRGYGYTF. The V call is TRBV19, the J call TRBJ1-2; a weak D match, TRBD1 (6 bases). The CDR3 consists of 13 residues. Trimming took off 5 bases at V and 4 bases at J, with 11 bases between the two ends. Per germline, CDR1 LNHDA and CDR2 SQIVND (reference sequence).

This clonotype was seen only a few times. The rearrangement joins TRBV29-1 to TRBJ2-1; maybe TRBD2 (5 bases). The CDR3 runs 12 residues. V gave up 7 bases and J gave up 3 bases, with 10 bases separating them. Germline V lookup: CDR1 SQVTM, CDR2 ANQGSEA. CDR3 residues: CSATRDYNEQFF. The DNA for the CDR3 is TGCAGCGCAACTCGGGACTACAATGAGCAGTTCTTC.

V gene TRBV5-1 combines with J gene TRBJ2-3; D possibly uses TRBD1 or TRBD2 (5 bases each). Per the germline V gene, CDR1 is SGHRS and CDR2 is YFSETQ. There are 16 residues in the CDR3. The germline V and J ends were trimmed by 3 bases and 0 bases, with 14 bases remaining between them. CDR3 in DNA: TGCGCCAGCAGCTACCGGGACGTCCTAAGCACAGATACGCAGTATTTT. Translation: CASSYRDVLSTDTQYF.

This clonotype was found a few times. The chain combines TRBV29-1 with TRBJ2-2, with D possibly TRBD1 on 6 matching bases. The CDR3 runs to 13 residues. Trimming shortened V by 7 bases and J by 2 bases, and 11 bases separated the two germline ends. CDR1 is SQVTM and CDR2 is ANQGSEA in the germline V gene. CDR3 nucleotide sequence: TGCAGCGGAGGGACACGTAACACCGGGGAGCTGTTTTTT. This translates into CSGGTRNTGELFF.

The J gene is TRBJ2-3, the V gene TRBV5-1, with TRBD1 identical over 8 bases. The CDR3 covers 16 residues. Unmatched junction bases numbered 9, after V lost 4 bases and J lost 2 bases. Looked up from germline, CDR1 is SGHRS and CDR2 is YFSETQ. CDR3 protein: CASSLLGTGITDTQYF. The CDR3 DNA follows: TGCGCCAGCAGCCTCCTGGGGACAGGAATCACAGATACGCAGTATTTT.

The rearrangement links TRBV4-3 to TRBJ2-1, with 16 bases fitting TRBD2. Trimming removed 4 bases from V and 1 base from J; junction bases left unmatched: 4. This CDR3 has 18 amino acids. Germline V CDR1 and CDR2: LGHNA, YSLEER. The CDR3 coding sequence is TGCGCCAGCAGCCTGGGACTAGCGGGAGGGAGGTCCTACAATGAGCAGTTCTTC. Protein: CASSLGLAGGRSYNEQFF.

This chain uses TRBV6-2 or TRBV6-3 with TRBJ2-7; 9 bases line up with TRBD1. Trimming removed 6 bases from V and 5 bases from J; junction bases left unmatched: 5. The CDR3 extends over 13 amino acids. In germline, CDR1 is MNHEY, CDR2 SVGEGT. The CDR3, as DNA: TGTGCCAGCAGAAGGGGACAGGGACACGAGCAGTACTTC. This codes for CASRRGQGHEQYF.

The CDR3 DNA reads as TGTGCCAGCGTGGCGGGAGCTTCAGATACGCAGTATTTT. It codes for CASVAGASDTQYF. The chain joins TRBV6-6 to TRBJ2-3, with TRBD2 matching over 7 bases. CDR3 length: 13 amino acids. CDR1 MNHNY and CDR2 SVGAGI come from the germline V gene (reference sequence). Germline trimming cut 8 bases from V and 4 bases from J; bases unmatched to any gene: 6.

This clonotype turned up a few times. The V and J genes are TRBV5-4 and TRBJ2-1, with 10 bases lining up with TRBD2. Germline assignment: CDR1 SGHNT and CDR2 YYREEE (reference sequence). V lost 4 bases and J lost 4; bases outside the gene matches: 8. The CDR3 contains 16 residues. CDR3 bases: TGTGCCAGCAGCGATTCTAGCGGGAGATCATACAATGAGCAGTTCTTC. Translating gives CASSDSSGRSYNEQFF.

This rearrangement joins TRBV2 to TRBJ2-1, with D tentatively TRBD1 (5 bases). Trimming shortened V by 5 bases and J by 8 bases, and 13 bases separated the two germline ends. Germline CDR1 and CDR2: SNHLY and FYNNEI. The CDR3 consists of 13 residues. CDR3 coding DNA: TGTGCCAGCAGTAAGGGGCTAGGCCATGAGCAGTTCTTC. Protein: CASSKGLGHEQFF.

V gene TRBV6-5 combines with J gene TRBJ2-5; 8 bases line up with TRBD1. Trimming at V came to 5 bases and at J to 0 bases, leaving 5 bases not matched to a gene. Germline CDR1 is MNHEY and CDR2 is SVGAGI. This CDR3 comprises 15 residues. The CDR3 DNA sequence: TGTGCCAGCAGTGACAAGGGACAGGACCAAGAGACCCAGTACTTC. Translated, it gives CASSDKGQDQETQYF.

The chain employs TRBV10-3 and TRBJ2-7, with D hard to call. V dropped 4 bases and J dropped 7 bases, with 17 bases sitting between them. The CDR3 is 14 amino acids. The germline gives CDR1 ENHRY, CDR2 SYGVKD. Here the CDR3 DNA reads TGTGCCATCAGTGGAGCCAGCTTAGGTGGAGAGCAGTACTTC. Translated, it gives CAISGASLGGEQYF.

The chain carries TRBV24-1 and TRBJ2-1, with D possibly TRBD1 on 6 matching bases. The CDR3 covers 14 residues. The germline V and J ends were trimmed by 4 bases and 8 bases, with 14 bases remaining between them. Looked up from germline, CDR1 is KGHDR and CDR2 is SFDVKD. CDR3 loop: CATSEAGTNYEQFF. CDR3 bases: TGTGCCACCAGTGAGGCCGGGACAAACTATGAGCAGTTCTTC.

The chain has TRBV11-1 and TRBJ1-1; D possibly corresponds to TRBD1 (5 bases). Germline V CDR1 and CDR2: SGHAT, FQDESV (reference sequence). V was clipped by 3 bases and J by 4 bases, with 15 bases between them. CDR3 length: 15 amino acids. CDR3 nucleotide sequence: TGTGCCAGCAGCTTCATGAGGGGTAGGGGCACTGAAGCTTTCTTT. Residues: CASSFMRGRGTEAFF. The full variable domain, rest sourced from reference TRBV11-1 and TRBJ1-1, is EAEVAQSPRYKITEKSQAVAFWCDPISGHATLYWYRQILGQGPELLVQFQDESVVDDSQLPKDRFSAERLKGVDSTLKIQPAELGDSAMYLCASSFMRGRGTEAFFGQGTRLTVV.